This T cell receptor (beta chain) was retrieved from a study of cytomegalovirus exposure and HLA in healthy donors. Points from the study as a whole: TRBV6-2, TRBV6-3 and some other V segments were unresolvable in 87-base-pair reads. Sequence variants that were highly shared formed a cluster that was likely a sequencing artifact. The study designated 150 or so TCR beta chains cytomegalovirus-associated.

This CDR3 contains 15 residues. Germline-derived CDR1 and CDR2 are SGHNT and YYREEE (reference sequence). The trim removed 2 bases at V and 4 bases at J, leaving 6 bases unmatched. Regarding this clone: The antigen is unknown.

13 Jbeta primers and 60 Vbeta primers were used for the PCR. Data came from immunoSEQ multiplex PCR; TCRdb stores just in-frame clones and leaves some out. The sample lists approximately 100,000 clones, 60% to 80% occurring once. Sequencing was performed on PBMCs. V is TRBV5-4 and J is TRBJ1-1; 9 nucleotides align to TRBD1. The clonotype comes from a woman between 40 and 55 years old in good health and CMV-seronegative. DNA of the CDR3: TGTGCCAGCAGCTTCTATCAGACAGGGGGCACTGAAGCTTTCTTT. It codes for CASSFYQTGGTEAFF.